The 15 T cell receptor beta chains presented below share a single source sample, sequenced in a study of T cell responses to AZD1222 COVID-19 vaccine. The table came from immunoSEQ multiplex PCR; TCRdb's copy has only in-frame clones and leaves some out. The data show about 100,000 clones, around nine tenths seen once. Here the sequenced sample was peripheral blood, taken on day 0 of AZD1222 vaccination. The receptors originated from an adult in good health.

The chain has TRBV27 and TRBJ1-6, with TRBD1 as a possible D gene (5 bases). This CDR3 comprises 17 residues. Germline-derived CDR1 and CDR2 are MNHEY and SMNVEV (reference sequence). The V end was cut by 4 bases, the J end by 9 bases, with 22 bases between. CDR3 coding DNA: TGTGCCAGCAGTTCCAGGGACCTCTTCGGCTACGGTTCACCCCTCCACTTT. This translates into CASSSRDLFGYGSPLHF.

The chain recombines TRBV3-1 (or the pseudogene TRBV3-2) with TRBJ2-7; D unresolved. Germline V gives CDR1 LGHDT, CDR2 YNNKEL (reference sequence). The length of the CDR3 is 12 residues. V was shortened by 1 base and J by 4 bases, with 5 bases between the two germline ends. CDR3: CASSQVPYEQYF. The CDR3 DNA sequence: TGTGCCAGCAGCCAAGTACCGTACGAGCAGTACTTC.

The chain couples TRBV11-2 to TRBJ1-2; D not resolved. With 4 bases removed from V and 1 base from J, the gap between germline ends came to 10 bases. The V gene's germline CDR1 is SGHAT and CDR2 FQNNGV. The CDR3 is 14 amino acids. The CDR3 reads CASSSTIDNYGYTF. For the CDR3, the DNA is TGTGCCAGCAGCTCGACCATAGATAACTATGGCTACACCTTC.

CDR3 coding DNA: TGTGCCAGCAGCTATGACTCCCGCTCCTACGAGCAGTACTTC. Residues: CASSYDSRSYEQYF. The V gene is TRBV5-4, the J gene TRBJ2-7, with D hard to call. Germline V gene lookup returns CDR1 SGHNT and CDR2 YYREEE (reference sequence). The CDR3 is made up of 14 amino acids. V was trimmed by 3 bases and J by 0 bases, leaving 10 bases between them.

The table lists this clone with a few counts. CDR3 nucleotides: TGTGCCAGCAGCTCGACCTCGGGTGGAAACACCATATATTTT. Translation: CASSSTSGGNTIYF. The chain is built from TRBV7-9 and TRBJ1-3; the D is unclear. With 4 bases removed from V and 3 bases from J, the gap between germline ends came to 10 bases. CDR3 length: 14 residues. Germline-derived CDR1 and CDR2 are SEHNR and FQNEAQ (reference sequence). The complete variable domain, with remaining parts taken from reference TRBV7-9 and TRBJ1-3, reads DTGVSQNPRHKITKRGQNVTFRCDPISEHNRLYWYRQTLGQGPEFLTYFQNEAQLEKSRLLSDRFSAERPKGSFSTLEIQRTEQGDSAMYLCASSSTSGGNTIYFGEGSWLTVV.

The chain links TRBV7-9 to TRBJ2-3; D is uncertain. The CDR3 runs to 15 residues. Germline lookup yields CDR1 SEHNR and CDR2 FQNEAQ (reference sequence). V gave up 1 base and J gave up 2 bases, with 10 bases separating them. The CDR3 DNA is TGTGCCAGCAGCTTAGGGGGTTTGAACACAGATACGCAGTATTTT. Translation: CASSLGGLNTDTQYF.

The CDR3 bases are TGTGCCAGCAGTTACCCTGGAGGCGGCTACACCTTC. Its protein product is CASSYPGGGYTF. The rearrangement uses TRBV6-6 and TRBJ1-2; D not resolved. The CDR3 length is 12 residues. V lost 2 bases to trimming and J lost 8 bases, with 9 bases between them. The germline V gene encodes CDR1 MNHNY and CDR2 SVGAGI (reference sequence).

This chain connects TRBV5-1 to TRBJ2-6; TRBD1 matches 8 bases. The CDR3 totals 18 residues. The germline V gene has CDR1 SGHRS and CDR2 YFSETQ. J gave up 0 bases and V 4 bases, and 9 bases lay outside the gene matches. The CDR3 DNA reads as TGCGCCAGCAGCAACCGGGACAGGCTATCCTCTGGGGCCAACGTCCTGACTTTC. Protein sequence: CASSNRDRLSSGANVLTF.

V usage is TRBV7-2 and J usage is TRBJ2-2; 9 bases map to TRBD1. Looked up from germline, CDR1 is SGHTA and CDR2 is FQGNSA. J lost 7 bases, V lost 3 bases, and 6 bases had no gene match. The CDR3 is 15 amino acids. The CDR3 protein is CASSFWTGAGGELFF. The CDR3 DNA sequence: TGTGCCAGCAGCTTTTGGACAGGGGCAGGCGGGGAGCTGTTTTTT.

This chain connects TRBV6-5 to TRBJ1-5; D is unresolved. Germline V gene data show CDR1 as MNHEY and CDR2 as SVGAGI. This CDR3 spans 11 amino acids. Trimming took 6 bases from V and 4 from J, leaving 4 bases between them. The CDR3 reads CASRGNQPQHF. Written as DNA, the CDR3 is TGTGCCAGCAGGGGAAATCAGCCCCAGCATTTT.

The gene calls are TRBV3-1 (or the pseudogene TRBV3-2) and TRBJ1-1, with D possibly TRBD1 on 5 matching bases. V was clipped by 3 bases and J by 7 bases, with 9 bases between them. Germline CDR1 reads LGHDT; CDR2 reads YNNKEL (reference sequence). CDR3 size: 12 residues. As DNA, the CDR3 is TGTGCCAGCAGCCACGTAGGGGATGAAGCTTTCTTT. Translated, it gives CASSHVGDEAFF.

V usage is TRBV12-3 or TRBV12-4 and J usage is TRBJ2-7, with D hard to call. The CDR3 runs to 11 residues. With 2 bases removed from V and 7 bases from J, the gap between germline ends came to 6 bases. The CDR3: CASSLLGEQYF. The CDR3 DNA reads as TGTGCCAGCAGTTTACTGGGAGAGCAGTACTTC.

The chain recombines TRBV5-4 with TRBJ1-2; the D gene is possibly TRBD1 (5 bases). V lost 3 bases, J lost 2 bases, and 11 bases lay in between. CDR3 size: 14 residues. CDR1 and CDR2 (germline): SGHNT, YYREEE (reference sequence). The CDR3 DNA follows: TGTGCCAGCAGCTACAATGGGGGGAACTATGGCTACACCTTC. It is translated as CASSYNGGNYGYTF.

V gene TRBV5-1 combines with J gene TRBJ2-7; possible D gene TRBD2, 6 bases. V lost 4 bases, J lost 3 bases, and 14 bases lay in between. Germline V gene sequence: CDR1 SGHRS, CDR2 YFSETQ. The length of the CDR3 is 14 residues. The CDR3 nucleotides are TGCGCCAGCAGCACGGGGGTGGATTACTACGAGCAGTACTTC. It yields the protein CASSTGVDYYEQYF.

This sequence joins TRBV5-4 and TRBJ1-4, with 11 positions matching TRBD1. The V gene's germline CDR1 is SGHNT and CDR2 YYREEE (reference sequence). The CDR3 covers 16 residues. The ends lost 0 bases at V and 7 bases at J; junction bases unmatched: 5. The DNA for the CDR3 is TGTGCCAGCAGCTTGGATCCGGGACAGGGGGGTGAAAAACTGTTTTTT. Its protein product is CASSLDPGQGGEKLFF.